A single sample gave rise to the 6 T cell receptor beta chains below, sequenced in a study of blood T cell repertoires in COVID-19. Clones were sequenced by immunoSEQ multiplex PCR, and TCRdb holds only the in-frame ones, with some missing. The repertoire holds roughly 380,000 clones, 85% seen once, with 3% to 4% in the top ten. The sample taken for sequencing was peripheral blood. These TCRs come from a woman under 30 with acute or convalescent COVID-19.

The chain joins TRBV18 to TRBJ1-1, with D unresolved. Germline CDR1 KGHSH, CDR2 LQKENI. Trimming left V 8 bases short and J 6 bases short, with 25 bases between. The CDR3 is 16 residues long. For the CDR3, the DNA is TGTGCCAGCCGACCGGTTAACTTTTCCCGGGGAGCTGAAGCTTTCTTT. Protein product: CASRPVNFSRGAEAFF.

V gene TRBV5-5 combines with J gene TRBJ2-7; 7 nucleotides align to TRBD1. This CDR3 is built from 14 residues. The germline gives CDR1 SGHKS, CDR2 YYEKEE (reference sequence). Trimming removed 3 bases from V and 6 bases from J; junction bases left unmatched: 9. The CDR3 DNA reads TGTGCCAGCAGCTATCCGACAGGGTTGTCCGAGCAGTACTTC. It encodes CASSYPTGLSEQYF.

The V gene is TRBV12-5, the J gene TRBJ2-3; 9 bases are a match to TRBD1. The CDR3 contains 15 residues. The germline gives CDR1 LGHNT, CDR2 FRNRAP. With 1 base clipped from V and 5 bases from J, the junction kept 4 bases outside the gene matches. Here the CDR3 DNA reads TGTGCTAGTGGTTTGGCCGGGACAGGGCAAGATACGCAGTATTTT. Translating it yields CASGLAGTGQDTQYF.

This rearrangement joins TRBV7-2 to TRBJ2-7; D is ambiguous. In germline, CDR1 is SGHTA, CDR2 FQGNSA. The CDR3 runs 14 residues. The germline V and J ends were trimmed by 0 bases and 0 bases, with 6 bases remaining between them. The CDR3 DNA follows: TGTGCCAGCAGCTTAGCCCGGTACTCCTACGAGCAGTACTTC. It specifies CASSLARYSYEQYF.

The chain is built from TRBV7-3 and TRBJ2-2; 11 positions agree with TRBD2. The germline V gene has CDR1 SGHTA and CDR2 FQGTGA. Trimming at V came to 6 bases and at J to 2 bases, leaving 5 bases not matched to a gene. The CDR3 has 16 amino acids. In DNA form, the CDR3 reads TGTGCCAGCAGACAAGGGACTAGCGGAAACACCGGGGAGCTGTTTTTT. It translates to CASRQGTSGNTGELFF.

The rearrangement joins TRBV30 to TRBJ1-1; 9 bases agree with TRBD1. This CDR3 contains 18 residues. Germline values: CDR1 GTSNPN, CDR2 SVGIG (reference sequence). J gave up 0 bases and V 2 bases, and 13 bases lay outside the gene matches. The CDR3 reads CAWSTQTGGVRVNTEAFF. The DNA of the CDR3 is TGTGCCTGGAGTACCCAAACAGGGGGCGTTCGGGTGAACACTGAAGCTTTCTTT.